The present T cell receptor (beta chain) was sequenced within a study of CD8+CD57+ T cells in acquired aplastic anemia. CD8+CD57+ cell expansion had been shown by flow cytometry in patients chosen for sequencing. The CDR3 loop spans 14 amino acids. Germline CDR1 is SQVTM and CDR2 is ANQGSEA. Notes on this clonotype: At one end the junction does not follow the germline gene, possibly because of a read error.

TCR beta VDJ and CDR3 were profiled, and genomic DNA was the template. TCRdb re-called the reads through MiXCR, storing one row per CDR3 protein. This sample has roughly 280,000 distinct CDR3 sequences, with under 65% found just once. Sequenced material: sorted CD4+, CD8+, or CD8+CD57+ T cells (not recorded which) from PBMCs. This clonotype originated in a human donor with aplastic anemia. This chain links TRBV29-1 with TRBJ2-1, with 8 bases lining up with TRBD1. Here the CDR3 DNA reads TGCAGTGTTGTCATACAGGGGGTGCGGAATGAGCAGTTCTTC. This gives the protein CSVVIQGVRNEQFF.